The present T cell receptor (beta chain) was sequenced within a study of T cell responses to AZD1222 COVID-19 vaccine. Details on this clone: The antigen is unknown.

Second doses were pooled across both intervals (about 4 or about 12 weeks). This CDR3 has 14 amino acids. V lost 1 base and J lost 0, with 7 bases in between. Germline values: CDR1 MGHRA, CDR2 YSYEKL. Profiling relied on immunoSEQ multiplex PCR, and the TCRdb table lists in-frame clones only, not all of them. Here the sample spans around 150,000 clones, about 91% being singletons. General study points: Spike regions recognized by vaccine-associated CD4 TCRs spanned the protein, led by 160-218 and 743-854. White British people made up most donors, females outnumbered males, and clonal diversity was possibly underestimated.

The chain recombines TRBV4-1 with TRBJ2-7, with a possible D match to TRBD2 (5 bases). This specimen consisted of peripheral blood, obtained 28 days after the second AZD1222 dose. The source of this sequence is an adult who received the AZD1222 COVID-19 vaccine. The CDR3 sequence is CASSQGRSSYEQYF. CDR3 nucleotide sequence: TGCGCCAGCAGCCAAGGGAGGAGCTCCTACGAGCAGTACTTC.